This T cell receptor (beta chain) was obtained from a study of pediatric ulcerative colitis. As concerns this clone: What it binds is not known.

General observations from the study: Blood-rectal clonal overlap within each person was significantly higher in ulcerative colitis patients than controls.

Method: immunoSEQ multiplex PCR; TCRdb's copy keeps in-frame clones and lacks some. Here the sample spans about 36,000 clones, 83% being singletons. Before the diagnostic colonoscopy, ulcerative colitis patients were free of immunosuppressive medication. The germline V and J ends were trimmed by 6 bases and 3 bases, with 17 bases remaining between them. The CDR3 has 15 amino acids. Germline CDR1 MNHNS, CDR2 SASEGT. The genes are TRBV6-1 and TRBJ1-1; D possibly corresponds to TRBD1 (6 bases). Material for sequencing was blood. The source is a girl between 10 and 17 years old with moderate ulcerative colitis. The CDR3 DNA follows: TGTGCCAGCAGCGAAATGGGCGGGACATACACTGAAGCTTTCTTT. Translated, it gives CASSEMGGTYTEAFF.